This T cell receptor beta chain was obtained from a study of blood T cell repertoires in COVID-19. Germline V lookup: CDR1 KGHSH, CDR2 LQKENI. V trimming: 2 bases; J trimming: 3 bases; junction bases outside the gene matches: 13. The CDR3 runs to 17 residues. Cohort 3 donors were reported recovered after two negative PCRs, clearance, or symptom resolution. TCRdb's copy holds only in-frame clones and misses some; the assay was immunoSEQ multiplex PCR. The table shows 150,000 to 200,000 clones, with 88% occurring only once. The chain recombines TRBV18 with TRBJ2-7, with 7 nucleotides matching TRBD2. The sequence was obtained from a woman aged 18-35 years who had recovered from COVID-19. The sample taken for sequencing was PBMCs or T cells enriched from blood (not recorded which). In nucleotides, the CDR3 is TGTGCCAGCTCACCAAATACCGGGACTAAAGAAGACTACGAGCAGTACTTC. This sequence encodes CASSPNTGTKEDYEQYF.